This paragraph covers one TCR beta chain sequence. This clonotype was observed many times. The specificity of this receptor is unknown. No much larger clone is present one base from it, and per-base qualities are unavailable. From cysteine to phenylalanine, the CDR3 is 12 amino acids long. Only the CDR3 portion is preserved as DNA: 36 bases, with reading frame beginning at the first base. CDR1 and CDR2, looked up from the germline V gene (reference sequence), are DFQATT and SNEGSKA. The trim is 6 bases for V and 1 base for J, with a gap of 9 bases between the germline ends. To prepare the library, 5' RACE was applied. Sequenced on an Illumina HiSeq 2500. A second PCR of roughly 7 to 11 cycles was performed with a sample-barcoded 5' primer and a J-beta primer mix. A template-switch 5' adaptor carrying 12 random nucleotides introduced a unique molecular identifier onto each TCR beta cDNA molecule. Each sample yielded at least 3 million CDR3-containing paired-end reads. First-strand cDNA synthesis was performed from all RNA using the Mint cDNA synthesis kit, with priming by a TRBC-specific oligonucleotide. Following uracil-DNA glycosylase treatment, a first 18-cycle PCR with universal primers M1SS and BC2_uni_R was performed on all cDNA. For the original study's pipeline: Normalization of each sample was performed by random selection of 1 million high-quality reads, each carrying a distinct molecular identifier. Reads sharing molecular identifiers were discarded rather than binned into consensus sequences. MiTCR, run with a Q25 quality threshold and the strictest error-elimination algorithm, handled CDR3 identification, clonotype clustering and error correction. A nonparametric unseen species model using Euler transformation provided a lower-bound estimate of total TCR beta diversity. TCRdb reprocessing: public reads trimmed at Q25 with fastp, clones called with MiXCR, in-frame beta chains kept. Entries that share a CDR3 protein sequence are merged under the most common genes and DNA. These V and J calls are TCRdb output, not the study's own analysis. The sample profile shows about 1.7 million distinct CDR3 sequences; roughly 28% of them were found once. The ten largest make up about 8% of the sample.

The data were taken from a study of blood T cells in healthy people across ages (dated by TCRdb to between 2015 and 2017). About the investigation overall: In model experiments, roughly one uniquely barcoded TCR beta cDNA molecule per two T cells was captured by template switching. Age-related changes in TCR beta repertoire diversity were measured in the study by deep sequencing normalized with unique cDNA molecular identifiers. Four age groups were formed from the donors: young (average approximately 16 years), middle-aged (just under 40), aged (about 62) and long-lived (about 80). Donors of different ages were randomly distributed across sequencing lanes to avoid experimental bias. Using the same blood draw, the study looked at two additional independent replicas of 1 million unique cDNA reads for two donors, one aged 18 to 29 and the other aged 80 or older.

What the study reported, not specific to this receptor: There was a strong correlation between observed TCR beta diversity and the percentage of naive T cells measured by flow cytometry. Compared with the aged group, more naive CD4+ T cells, fewer expanded clones and increased TCR diversity were shown by the long-lived group, suggesting age selection. Estimates of total diversity based on one million sequenced T cells were regarded as lower bounds and as underestimates. Because the CMV infection status of the donors was unknown, age-related changes in expanded clonotypes may potentially have been confounded. Since profiling was done on bulk unsorted PBMCs, naive and antigen-experienced compartments could not be conclusively compared. Observed TCR beta diversity per million T cells fell roughly linearly with age, and a significant reduction was already apparent by age around 36.

Systemically healthy Caucasian individuals from Russia, 39 in total and aged roughly 6 to 100 years, were included as donors. Each donor gave about 9.7 milliliters of peripheral blood, drawn into EDTA-treated Vacutainer tubes. Ficoll-Paque density-gradient centrifugation was used to isolate PBMCs, with at least 6 million per sample. Trizol reagent was used to extract total RNA from PBMCs, with at least 5 micrograms per sample. Naive CD45RAhigh/CD27high T cell percentages were measured by flow cytometry on a PBMC aliquot from every donor. The sequence came from a woman younger than 45 in good health. The V and J genes are TRBV20-1 and TRBJ1-2, with the D gene uncertain. The sample taken for sequencing was blood. The nucleotides are TGCAGTGCCCGGACTATTAACTATGGCTACACCTTC. It translates to CSARTINYGYTF.